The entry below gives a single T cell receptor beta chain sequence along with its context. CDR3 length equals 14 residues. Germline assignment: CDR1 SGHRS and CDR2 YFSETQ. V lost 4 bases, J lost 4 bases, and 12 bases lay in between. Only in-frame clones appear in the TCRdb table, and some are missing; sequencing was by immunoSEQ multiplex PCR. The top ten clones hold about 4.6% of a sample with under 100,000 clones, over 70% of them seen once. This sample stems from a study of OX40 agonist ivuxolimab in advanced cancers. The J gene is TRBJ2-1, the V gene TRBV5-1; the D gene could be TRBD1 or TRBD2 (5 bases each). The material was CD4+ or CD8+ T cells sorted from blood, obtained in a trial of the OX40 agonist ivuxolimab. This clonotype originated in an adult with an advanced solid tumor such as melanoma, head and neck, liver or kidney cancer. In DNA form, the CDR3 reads TGCGCCAGCAGCCCCGGGACCGAATACAATGAGCAGTTCTTC. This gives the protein CASSPGTEYNEQFF.